This is a list of T cell receptor beta chains from one sample in a study of shared clonotypes between healthy human individuals. TCRdb keeps only in-frame clones here, not all; method: immunoSEQ multiplex PCR. The sample shows around 700,000 clones, roughly 70% of them seen only once. What was sequenced was memory CD4+ T cells sorted from blood. The receptors shown here come from a woman aged 30 to 39 in good health. Both conserved end residues are part of each CDR3. The D gene is left open where the match is weak. Some rows mark clone size as missing; the rest say once, few, many or name a class of expanded clone.

-,12,TRBJ1-5,-,TRBV28,TGTGCCAGCACTGATGGCGATCAGCCCCAGCATTTT,CASTDGDQPQHF
-,15,TRBJ2-7,TRBD2,TRBV5-1,TGCGCCAGCAGCCCCGAGGGACTAGCGGTCTACGAGCAGTACTTC,CASSPEGLAVYEQYF
few,15,TRBJ2-7,TRBD1,TRBV10-1,TGCGCCAGCAACGATCCGGGACAGGGAAATTACGAGCAGTACTTC,CASNDPGQGNYEQYF
-,15,TRBJ2-7,-,TRBV4-2,TGTGCCAGCAGCCAATCACAACAGGGAGCCTACGAGCAGTACTTC,CASSQSQQGAYEQYF
few,13,TRBJ1-1,TRBD1,TRBV9,TGTGCCAGCAGCGGCGGGACAGGGCGGAGAGCTTTCTTT,CASSGGTGRRAFF
once,15,TRBJ2-1,-,TRBV11-2,TGTGCCAGCAGCTTAAACGACCCAGCCTACAATGAGCAGTTCTTC,CASSLNDPAYNEQFF
few,14,TRBJ2-5,TRBD2,TRBV29-1,TGCAGCGTTGGGACTAGCCCGGGATACGAGACCCAGTACTTC,CSVGTSPGYETQYF
few,11,TRBJ2-1,TRBD2,TRBV2,TGTGCCAGCGCGGGAGGGAACGAGCAGTTCTTC,CASAGGNEQFF
-,14,TRBJ1-4,TRBD1,TRBV5-1,TGCGCCAGCAGCCCCGGGACAGATACTGAAAAACTGTTTTTT,CASSPGTDTEKLFF
-,18,TRBJ2-7,TRBD1,TRBV28,TGTGCCAGCAGTTTACAGGCCCCCGGGACAGGTCAGACCTACGAGCAGTACTTC,CASSLQAPGTGQTYEQYF
few,18,TRBJ1-4,TRBD1,TRBV27,TGTGCCAGCAGTCCCTTTTTTTCCGGGACAGCAACTAATGAAAAACTGTTTTTT,CASSPFFSGTATNEKLFF
-,14,TRBJ1-6,-,TRBV25-1,TGTGCCAGCAGCCCCGTGGGGTCCGGTTCACCCCTCCACTTT,CASSPVGSGSPLHF
few,15,TRBJ1-5,-,TRBV5-1,TGCGCCAGCAGCTGGACCGGGGGGAAGGATCAGCCCCAGCATTTT,CASSWTGGKDQPQHF
-,14,TRBJ2-4,-,TRBV2,TGTGCCAGCAGTGAGTGGGGCGCGGGAAACATTCAGTACTTC,CASSEWGAGNIQYF
-,14,TRBJ2-7,TRBD1,TRBV27,TGTGCCAGCAGCCCATTGGACAGGGTGGATGAGCAGTACTTC,CASSPLDRVDEQYF
once,15,TRBJ2-5,TRBD2,TRBV18,TGTGCCAGCTCACCTGGGAGTAGCGGGGTAGAGACCCAGTACTTC,CASSPGSSGVETQYF
once,19,TRBJ2-1,TRBD2,TRBV9,TGTGCCAGCAGCCCACCGGGGAAAGTCGGGAGGGGATCCTACAATGAGCAGTTCTTC,CASSPPGKVGRGSYNEQFF
-,14,TRBJ2-1,TRBD2,TRBV6-1,TGTGCCAGCAGGGTAGCGGGAGGGCCGAATGAGCAGTTCTTC,CASRVAGGPNEQFF
-,15,TRBJ1-2,TRBD1,TRBV7-9,TGTGCCAGCAGCTTACGGACTGAGGGGGCGAGGGGCTACACCTTC,CASSLRTEGARGYTF
-,13,TRBJ2-7,TRBD2,TRBV28,TGTGCCAGCAGTCGGACTAGGGCCTACGAGCAGTACTTC,CASSRTRAYEQYF
-,16,TRBJ2-7,-,TRBV4-1,TGCGCCAGCAGCCAAACCCTGACATTAAGCTCCTACGAGCAGTACTTC,CASSQTLTLSSYEQYF
few,13,TRBJ1-5,-,TRBV2,TGTGCCAGCAGTGAAAGGCCGTATCAGCCCCAGCATTTT,CASSERPYQPQHF
-,16,TRBJ2-5,-,TRBV7-6,TGTGCCAGCAGCGGTTTCAAAGTCGGGGGAAGAGATACCCAGTACTTC,CASSGFKVGGRDTQYF
few,14,TRBJ1-5,-,TRBV28,TGTGCCAGCAGTTCGGACCGGACGAATCAGCCCCAGCATTTT,CASSSDRTNQPQHF
-,13,TRBJ2-7,-,TRBV18,TGTGCCAGCTCACTGTGGGGTGGTCTCGAGCAGTACTTC,CASSLWGGLEQYF
-,16,TRBJ1-2,-,TRBV6-1,TGTGCCAGCAGTGGTCTAGGGACCCAGAAACTTTATGGCTACACCTTC,CASSGLGTQKLYGYTF
-,15,TRBJ2-1,-,TRBV6-5,TGTGCCAGCAGCAGGACAGAGCGCTCCTACAATGAGCAGTTCTTC,CASSRTERSYNEQFF
few,17,TRBJ2-7,-,TRBV28,TGTGCCAGCAGTTTCCATACTTTGTCAAAACGCTCCTACGAGCAGTACTTC,CASSFHTLSKRSYEQYF
-,14,TRBJ1-2,TRBD1,TRBV2,TGTGCCAGCAGGGGGGACAGCCAAATGGATGGCTACACCTTC,CASRGDSQMDGYTF
-,15,TRBJ2-3,TRBD2,TRBV10-3,TGTGCCATCCAGGAGCGGGCTGCGGGGGACGGTACGCAGTATTTT,CAIQERAAGDGTQYF
-,15,TRBJ2-7,TRBD1,TRBV28,TGTGCCAGCAGTACGACCGGGACAGGGCTCTACGAGCAGTACTTC,CASSTTGTGLYEQYF
few,15,TRBJ2-7,TRBD1,TRBV19,TGTGCCAGTAGCCAACGGGACAGGGCTTGGAACGAGCAGTACTTC,CASSQRDRAWNEQYF
-,14,TRBJ1-1,TRBD1,TRBV5-1,TGCGCCAGCAGCTTAAAGGGGGCGGACACTGAAGCTTTCTTT,CASSLKGADTEAFF
-,12,TRBJ1-2,-,TRBV5-1,TGCGCCAGCAGCTTCCAGGGGTATGGCTACACCTTC,CASSFQGYGYTF
few,19,TRBJ2-7,-,TRBV6-4,TGTGCCAGCAGTGACTCGAGGGCAGGGTTTGAGCAGGGGTTCTACGAGCAGTACTTC,CASSDSRAGFEQGFYEQYF
-,16,TRBJ2-1,-,TRBV5-1,TGCGCCAGCAGCCCGGAGGGGGGGTTAGCCTACAATGAGCAGTTCTTC,CASSPEGGLAYNEQFF
-,15,TRBJ2-3,-,TRBV11-2,TGTGCCAGCAGCCCCCAGGCTCGTAGCACAGATACGCAGTATTTT,CASSPQARSTDTQYF
-,14,TRBJ2-7,TRBD2,TRBV5-4,TGTGCCAGCAGCTTGGAGGCGGGAGGGCGCGAGCAGTATTTC,CASSLEAGGREQYF
few,15,TRBJ2-7,-,TRBV5-1,TGCGCCAGCAGCTTGGCCATGGACAGCTCCTACGAGCAGTACTTC,CASSLAMDSSYEQYF
few,15,TRBJ2-1,TRBD2,TRBV10-2,TGCGCCAGCAAATTAGCGGGAGCGTATATCAATGAGCAGTTCTTC,CASKLAGAYINEQFF
-,14,TRBJ2-3,-,TRBV7-9,TGTGCCAGCAGCTTGCCCGGTCTTCCAGATACGCAGTATTTT,CASSLPGLPDTQYF
-,12,TRBJ2-5,-,TRBV30,TGTGCCTGGACTTTAGGGGGAGAGACCCAGTACTTC,CAWTLGGETQYF
-,14,TRBJ1-2,-,TRBV5-1,TGCGCCAGCAGCCCAAGGGACACCGTCCATGGCTACACCTTC,CASSPRDTVHGYTF
-,13,TRBJ2-3,-,TRBV19,TGTGCCAGTAGTATACAGGGGACAGATACGCAGTATTTT,CASSIQGTDTQYF
-,18,TRBJ2-5,TRBD2,TRBV5-1,TGCGCCAGCAGCTTCCTGGGACTAGCGGGAGGGCGGGGAGAGACCCAGTACTTC,CASSFLGLAGGRGETQYF
-,13,TRBJ1-6,-,TRBV30,TGTGCCTGGAGTGGGTCTCGGGGTTCACCCCTCCACTTT,CAWSGSRGSPLHF
-,15,TRBJ1-3,TRBD1,TRBV28,TGTGCCAGCAGTCCACTCGGACAGGGGGGAAACACCATATATTTT,CASSPLGQGGNTIYF
-,16,TRBJ2-3,-,TRBV28,TGTGCCAGCAGTTCTAGCGACCCCTCGCGCACAGATACGCAGTATTTT,CASSSSDPSRTDTQYF
-,17,TRBJ2-2,TRBD2,TRBV5-1,TGCGCCAGCAGCTTCTTTAGCCGGGAGGGCCTTGTCGGGGAGCTGTTTTTT,CASSFFSREGLVGELFF
few,14,TRBJ2-7,-,TRBV5-1,TGCGCCAGCACCGCGGGGACAGAAGCAGTGGAGCAGTACTTC,CASTAGTEAVEQYF
-,15,TRBJ2-7,TRBD2,TRBV11-2,TGTGCCAGCAGGGACCTAGCGGGAGTGTCCTACGAGCAGTACTTC,CASRDLAGVSYEQYF
-,14,TRBJ1-5,TRBD1,TRBV30,TGTGCCTGGAGTGTACGACAGGGCGATCAGCCCCAGCATTTT,CAWSVRQGDQPQHF
few,13,TRBJ1-1,-,TRBV6-5,TGTGCCAGCAGAAGGGGGTTGAGCACTGAAGCTTTCTTT,CASRRGLSTEAFF
-,12,TRBJ2-7,-,TRBV2,TGTGCCAGCATGAGACTAGGCGGCGAGCAGTACTTC,CASMRLGGEQYF
once,13,TRBJ2-5,TRBD1,TRBV5-1,TGCGCCAGCAGCCAGGGGGCTCGGGAGACCCAGTACTTC,CASSQGARETQYF
-,16,TRBJ2-1,TRBD2,TRBV27,TGTGCCAGCAGTCCGAGACGCCTGGCGGGAGGGTATGAGCAGTTCTTC,CASSPRRLAGGYEQFF
-,16,TRBJ2-3,TRBD2,TRBV5-1,TGCGCCAGCAGCGAACTAGCGGGAGGGGGTAGTGATACGCAGTATTTT,CASSELAGGGSDTQYF
-,12,TRBJ2-2,-,TRBV28,TGTGCCAGCTTAGGCGACACCGGGGAGCTGTTTTTT,CASLGDTGELFF
-,14,TRBJ1-2,-,TRBV6-5,TGTGCCAGCAGTTATGGGCAGGGGCTCTATGGCTACACCTTC,CASSYGQGLYGYTF